This is a list of T cell receptor beta chains from one sample in a study of T-cell memory formation after mild COVID-19. TCRdb re-derived calls from the 5' RACE reads in MiXCR, one entry per CDR3 protein. The table shows hundreds of thousands of distinct CDR3 sequences, with around 20% occurring only once. The sample consisted of PBMCs or a T cell subset sorted from them (not recorded which). Receptors originate from an adult woman who had mild COVID-19 (a few samples of this study predate the infection). Cell type and time point are not known. Each CDR3 is given with its conserved first and last residue. A D gene is named only where the DNA matches it firmly. A clone size is listed for some rows: how often the clone was seen (once, few, many), or a class if it is expanded.

V gene	D gene	clone size	J gene	CDR3 protein	CDR3 DNA
TRBV7-8	TRBD1	many	TRBJ2-1	CASSLGTGLHNEQFF	TGTGCCAGCAGCTTAGGGACAGGGCTCCACAATGAGCAGTTCTTC
TRBV29-1	-	-	TRBJ2-3	CSVVVAGSTDTQYF	TGCAGCGTTGTCGTTGCGGGATCCACAGATACGCAGTATTTT
TRBV5-6	-	-	TRBJ2-6	CASSWNPRAGANVLTF	TGTGCCAGCAGCTGGAACCCAAGGGCTGGGGCCAACGTCCTGACTTTC
TRBV5-5	TRBD1	many	TRBJ1-5	CASSWGTGGNQPQHF	TGTGCCAGCAGCTGGGGGACAGGGGGCAATCAGCCCCAGCATTTT
TRBV7-9	-	-	TRBJ1-2	CASSLDLGAFAF	TGTGCCAGCAGCTTAGACTTGGGGGCTTTCGCCTTC
TRBV2	TRBD1	-	TRBJ1-5	CASSEATGGSARGQPQHF	TGTGCCAGCAGTGAAGCTACAGGGGGCTCGGCCCGTGGTCAGCCCCAGCATTTT
TRBV5-1	-	few	TRBJ2-7	CASSPLASSSYEQYF	TGCGCCAGCAGCCCACTAGCCTCGAGCTCCTACGAGCAGTACTTC
TRBV4-2	-	-	TRBJ1-6	CASSQVQSGVSYNSPLHF	TGTGCCAGCAGCCAAGTCCAAAGCGGGGTTTCCTATAATTCACCCCTCCACTTT
TRBV7-2	TRBD1	-	TRBJ1-5	CASSGQGGLSNQPQHF	TGTGCCAGCAGCGGTCAGGGGGGACTCAGCAATCAGCCCCAGCATTTT
TRBV15	TRBD1	few	TRBJ2-7	CATSRDSGGEQYF	TGTGCCACCAGCAGAGATTCAGGGGGCGAGCAGTACTTC
TRBV7-9	-	-	TRBJ2-7	CASSHTLSELYEQYF	TGTGCCAGCAGCCATACACTATCGGAACTATACGAGCAGTACTTC
TRBV15	TRBD1	-	TRBJ1-6	CATSRDRDRANSPLHF	TGTGCCACCAGCAGAGATCGAGACAGGGCAAATTCACCCCTCCACTTT
TRBV29-1	TRBD2	-	TRBJ2-1	CSVMPSGSYEQFF	TGCAGCGTTATGCCTAGCGGGAGCTATGAGCAGTTCTTC
TRBV12-3/TRBV12-4	-	many	TRBJ2-5	CASSLGGGLETQYF	TGTGCCAGCAGCTTAGGCGGAGGGCTGGAGACCCAGTACTTC
TRBV7-2	-	few	TRBJ2-5	CASSRTLIEETQYF	TGTGCCAGCAGCCGGACTTTAATCGAAGAGACCCAGTACTTC
TRBV29-1	-	few	TRBJ2-1	CSVDQEQGNNEQFF	TGCAGCGTTGATCAGGAGCAAGGAAACAATGAGCAGTTCTTC
TRBV6-2/TRBV6-3	-	many	TRBJ2-7	CASSYLGTAAYEQYF	TGTGCCAGCAGTTACCTCGGAACCGCCGCCTACGAGCAGTACTTC
TRBV20-1	-	few	TRBJ2-3	CSARDLFPTDTQYF	TGCAGTGCTCGCGACCTTTTTCCCACAGATACGCAGTATTTT
TRBV12-3/TRBV12-4	-	few	TRBJ1-2	CASRRSGTSRPYGYTF	TGTGCCAGCAGACGCTCCGGGACGTCCCGGCCCTATGGCTACACCTTC
TRBV2	-	-	TRBJ1-5	CASADSHSNQPQHF	TGTGCCAGCGCTGACAGTCATAGCAATCAGCCCCAGCATTTT
TRBV7-9	-	few	TRBJ1-5	CASSRLGDNQPQHF	TGTGCCAGCAGCCGCTTAGGGGACAATCAGCCCCAGCATTTT
TRBV4-1	TRBD1	-	TRBJ1-5	CASSQGGQGVSNQPQHF	TGCGCCAGCAGCCAAGGGGGACAGGGGGTAAGCAATCAGCCCCAGCATTTT
TRBV4-1	TRBD1	-	TRBJ2-2	CASSQWTGEVTGELFF	TGCGCCAGCAGCCAGTGGACAGGGGAGGTCACCGGGGAGCTGTTTTTT